This T cell receptor (beta chain) originates from a study of blood T cells in healthy people across ages. Overall study: Template switching retrieved approximately one barcoded beta molecule for each two T cells.

A sample-barcoded 5' primer and a J-beta primer mix were used in a second PCR of roughly 7 to 12 cycles. TCRdb re-analysed the 5' RACE reads in MiXCR, keeping a single row per CDR3 protein. Of roughly 800,000 distinct CDR3 sequences in the sample, just under 25% were seen once. Per sample, a minimum of 6.5 million PBMCs were isolated. The CDR3 sequence is 18 residues long. CDR1 KGHSH and CDR2 LQKENI come from the germline V gene. Trimming took 2 bases from V and 0 from J, leaving 14 bases between them. These data were likewise used in another study, on T cells of mothers and their children. As that study records: Each child contributed around 3 million TCR beta CDR3 reads, while each mother contributed over 8 million.

The sample taken for sequencing was blood. The clonotype comes from a boy between 10 and 17 years old in good health. The chain recombines TRBV18 with TRBJ2-6; unclear D gene. This CDR3 is CASSPLAPSPSGANVLTF. The CDR3 bases are TGTGCCAGCTCACCATTGGCACCCAGCCCCTCTGGGGCCAACGTCCTGACTTTC.